This TCR beta chain was captured by sequencing in a study of blood T cell repertoires in COVID-19. The overall study: COVID-19 samples, acute and convalescent, were from the United States, Italy and Spain. Nucleic acid was either cDNA or gDNA, and it came from T cells, B-cell-depleted T cells, or PBMCs.

CDR3 length equals 15 residues. Germline CDR1 MNHEY, CDR2 SVGEGT. V gave up 5 bases and J gave up 0 bases; unmatched junction bases: 3. The method was immunoSEQ multiplex PCR; TCRdb's version includes in-frame clones alone and lacks a portion of them. The data contain some 87,000 clones, roughly 80% of them seen just once; the ten biggest clones take up around 9%. The V and J genes are TRBV6-2 or TRBV6-3 and TRBJ2-3, with TRBD2 matching over 9 bases. This clonotype originated in a man aged 50 to 60 who had recovered from COVID-19. Sequences were obtained from peripheral blood. In nucleotides, the CDR3 is TGTGCCAGCAGTAAGCGGGAGGCTAGCACAGATACGCAGTATTTT. Protein: CASSKREASTDTQYF.